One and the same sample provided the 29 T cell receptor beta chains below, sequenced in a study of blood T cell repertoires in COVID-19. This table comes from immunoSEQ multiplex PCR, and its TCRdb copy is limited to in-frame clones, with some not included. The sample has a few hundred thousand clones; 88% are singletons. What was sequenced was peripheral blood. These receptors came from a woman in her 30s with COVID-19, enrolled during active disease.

The CDR3 DNA is TGTGCCAGCAGCACTAGGGAACCGGACACCGGGGAGCTGTTTTTT. This codes for CASSTREPDTGELFF. The chain has TRBV27 and TRBJ2-2; possible D gene TRBD2, 5 bases. Trimming shortened V by 6 bases and J by 3 bases, and 14 bases separated the two germline ends. The CDR3 consists of 15 residues. Germline-derived CDR1 and CDR2 are MNHEY and SMNVEV (reference sequence).

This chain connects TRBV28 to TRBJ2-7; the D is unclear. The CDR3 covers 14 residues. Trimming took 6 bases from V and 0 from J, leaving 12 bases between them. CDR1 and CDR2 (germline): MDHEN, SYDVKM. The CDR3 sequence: CASSPTVLSYEQYF. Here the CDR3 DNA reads TGTGCCAGCAGCCCCACGGTCCTCTCCTACGAGCAGTACTTC.

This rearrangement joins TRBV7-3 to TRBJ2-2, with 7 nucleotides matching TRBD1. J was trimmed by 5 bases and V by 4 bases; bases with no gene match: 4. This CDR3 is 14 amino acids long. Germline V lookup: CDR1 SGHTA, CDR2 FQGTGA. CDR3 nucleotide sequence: TGTGCCAGCAGCTCACAGGGGTGGACCGGGGAGCTGTTTTTT. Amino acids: CASSSQGWTGELFF.

The CDR3 DNA reads TGTGCCAGCAGACGGACTAGCGATAGGGCAGAGACCCAGTACTTC. Protein product: CASRRTSDRAETQYF. This chain connects TRBV6-5 to TRBJ2-5; 9 nucleotides align to TRBD2. CDR1 and CDR2 (germline): MNHEY, SVGAGI. This CDR3 is 15 amino acids long. J was trimmed by 4 bases and V by 6 bases; bases with no gene match: 9.

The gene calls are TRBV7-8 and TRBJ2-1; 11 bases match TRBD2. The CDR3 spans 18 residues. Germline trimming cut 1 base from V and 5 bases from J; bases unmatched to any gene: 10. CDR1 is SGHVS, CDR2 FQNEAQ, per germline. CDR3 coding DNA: TGTGCCAGCAGCTTAGGTGGTAGCGGGAGGGCCCTCAACAATGAGCAGTTCTTC. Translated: CASSLGGSGRALNNEQFF.

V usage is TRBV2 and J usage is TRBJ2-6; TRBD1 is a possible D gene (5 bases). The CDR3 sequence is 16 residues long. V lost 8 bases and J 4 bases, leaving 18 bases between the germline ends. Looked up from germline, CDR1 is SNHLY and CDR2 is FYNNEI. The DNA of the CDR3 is TGTGCCAGCTCCTCCCAAGGGGCAGCAGGGGCCAACGTCCTGACTTTC. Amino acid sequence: CASSSQGAAGANVLTF.

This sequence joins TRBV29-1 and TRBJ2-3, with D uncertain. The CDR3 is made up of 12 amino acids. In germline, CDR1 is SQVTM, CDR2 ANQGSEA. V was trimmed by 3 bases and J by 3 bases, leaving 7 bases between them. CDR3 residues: CSVDWLTDTQYF. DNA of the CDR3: TGCAGCGTTGATTGGCTTACAGATACGCAGTATTTT.

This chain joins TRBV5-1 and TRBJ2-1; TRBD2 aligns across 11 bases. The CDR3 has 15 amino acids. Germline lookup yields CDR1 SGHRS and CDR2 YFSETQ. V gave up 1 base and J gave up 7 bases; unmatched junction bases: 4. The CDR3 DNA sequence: TGCGCCAGCAGCTTGTTGACTAGCGGGAAGAATGAGCAGTTCTTC. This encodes CASSLLTSGKNEQFF.

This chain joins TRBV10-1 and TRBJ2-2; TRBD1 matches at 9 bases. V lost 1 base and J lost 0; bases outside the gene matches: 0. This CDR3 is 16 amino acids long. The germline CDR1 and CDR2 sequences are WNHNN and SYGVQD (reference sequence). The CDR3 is CASSEWTGANTGELFF. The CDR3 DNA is TGCGCCAGCAGTGAGTGGACAGGGGCGAACACCGGGGAGCTGTTTTTT.

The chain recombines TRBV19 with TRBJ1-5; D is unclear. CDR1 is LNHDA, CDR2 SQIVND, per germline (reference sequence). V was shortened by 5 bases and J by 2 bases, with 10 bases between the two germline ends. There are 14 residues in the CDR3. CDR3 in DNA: TGTGCCAGTAGTTCGGGGTTTGGCAATCAGCCCCAGCATTTT. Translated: CASSSGFGNQPQHF.

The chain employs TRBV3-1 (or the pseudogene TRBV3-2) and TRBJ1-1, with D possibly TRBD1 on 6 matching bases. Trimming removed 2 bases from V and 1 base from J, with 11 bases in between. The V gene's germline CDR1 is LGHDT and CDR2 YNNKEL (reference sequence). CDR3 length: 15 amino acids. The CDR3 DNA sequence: TGTGCCAGCAGCCAATTTGACAGGCAGAACACTGAAGCTTTCTTT. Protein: CASSQFDRQNTEAFF.

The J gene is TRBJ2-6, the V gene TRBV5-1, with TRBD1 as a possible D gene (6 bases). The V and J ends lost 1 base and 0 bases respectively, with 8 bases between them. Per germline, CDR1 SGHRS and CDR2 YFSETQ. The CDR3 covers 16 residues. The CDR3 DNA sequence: TGCGCCAGCAGCTTGTCAGGGGACTCTGGGGCCAACGTCCTGACTTTC. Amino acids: CASSLSGDSGANVLTF.

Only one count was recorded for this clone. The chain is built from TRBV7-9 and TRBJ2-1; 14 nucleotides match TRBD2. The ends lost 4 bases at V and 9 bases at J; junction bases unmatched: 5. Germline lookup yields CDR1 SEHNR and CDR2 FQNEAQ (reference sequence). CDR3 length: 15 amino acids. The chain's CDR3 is CASSSTSGRAGEQFF. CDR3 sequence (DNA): TGTGCCAGCAGCTCGACTAGCGGGAGGGCCGGTGAGCAGTTCTTC.

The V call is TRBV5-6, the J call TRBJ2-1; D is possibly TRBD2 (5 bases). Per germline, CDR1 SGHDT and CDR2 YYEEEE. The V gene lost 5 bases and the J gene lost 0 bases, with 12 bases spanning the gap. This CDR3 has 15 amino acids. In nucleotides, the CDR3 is TGTGCCAGCAGTCCCACGGGGAGCTCCTACAATGAGCAGTTCTTC. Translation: CASSPTGSSYNEQFF.

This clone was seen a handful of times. The CDR3 DNA is TGTGCCAGCAGTCTGGTAAGCGGCCCGGTCGGCGAGCAGTACTTC. Translated: CASSLVSGPVGEQYF. The chain carries TRBV6-5 and TRBJ2-7; a possible D gene is TRBD2 (5 bases). Trimming removed 5 bases at V and 6 bases at J, with 20 bases between. The CDR3 covers 15 residues. Germline values: CDR1 MNHEY, CDR2 SVGAGI.

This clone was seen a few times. CDR3 loop: CASSFLGDSTYEQYF. In DNA, the CDR3 is TGCGCCAGCAGTTTCCTGGGGGACAGCACATACGAGCAGTACTTC. The V gene is TRBV5-1, the J gene TRBJ2-7; 7 bases agree with TRBD1. Germline-derived CDR1 and CDR2 are SGHRS and YFSETQ. Unmatched junction bases numbered 12, after V lost 5 bases and J lost 4 bases. The CDR3 covers 15 residues.

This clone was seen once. The CDR3 bases are TGTGCCATCAATACAGGGGAGGTGAGCACTGAAGCTTTCTTT. Residues: CAINTGEVSTEAFF. The V call is TRBV10-3, the J call TRBJ1-1; TRBD1 matches at 7 bases. Germline values: CDR1 ENHRY, CDR2 SYGVKD. The trim removed 7 bases at V and 4 bases at J, leaving 9 bases unmatched. The CDR3 covers 14 residues.

The CDR3 bases are TGTGCCAGTAGTCCGCGGGGAGCCTACAATGAGCAGTTCTTC. Protein product: CASSPRGAYNEQFF. This chain connects TRBV19 to TRBJ2-1, with a tentative D call TRBD2 (6 bases). Germline V CDR1 and CDR2: LNHDA, SQIVND (reference sequence). There are 14 residues in the CDR3. V dropped 5 bases and J dropped 2 bases, with 10 bases sitting between them.

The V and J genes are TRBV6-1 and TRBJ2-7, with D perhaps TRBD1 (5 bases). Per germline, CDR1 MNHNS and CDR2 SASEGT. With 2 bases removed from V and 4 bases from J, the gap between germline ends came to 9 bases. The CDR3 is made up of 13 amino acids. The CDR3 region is CASSETQGYEQYF. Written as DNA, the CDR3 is TGTGCCAGCAGTGAAACCCAGGGTTACGAGCAGTACTTC.

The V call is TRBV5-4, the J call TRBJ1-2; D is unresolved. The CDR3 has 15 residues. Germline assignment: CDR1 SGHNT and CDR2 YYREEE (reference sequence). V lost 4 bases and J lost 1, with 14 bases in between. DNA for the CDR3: TGTGCCAGCAGCACCTGGAGGAGGGATAACTATGGCTACACCTTC. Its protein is CASSTWRRDNYGYTF.

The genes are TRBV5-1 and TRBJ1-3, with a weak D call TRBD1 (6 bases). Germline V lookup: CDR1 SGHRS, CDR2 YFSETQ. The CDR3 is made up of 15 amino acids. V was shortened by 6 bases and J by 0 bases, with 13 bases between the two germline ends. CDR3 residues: CASTPTGNSGNTIYF. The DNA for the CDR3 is TGCGCCAGCACCCCGACAGGAAACTCTGGAAACACCATATATTTT.

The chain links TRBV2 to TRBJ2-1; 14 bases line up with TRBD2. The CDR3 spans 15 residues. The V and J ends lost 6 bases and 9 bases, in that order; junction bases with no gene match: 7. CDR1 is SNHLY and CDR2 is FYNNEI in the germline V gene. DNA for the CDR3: TGTGCCAGCAGAACGGGACTAGCGGGAGAGGGTGAGCAGTTCTTC. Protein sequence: CASRTGLAGEGEQFF.

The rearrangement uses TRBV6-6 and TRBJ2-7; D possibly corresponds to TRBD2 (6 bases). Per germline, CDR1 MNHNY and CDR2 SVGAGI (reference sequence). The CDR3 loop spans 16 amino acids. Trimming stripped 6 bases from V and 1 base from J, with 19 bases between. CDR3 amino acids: CASSLHGTHTSYEQYF. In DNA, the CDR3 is TGTGCCAGCAGCCTCCATGGGACTCATACATCCTACGAGCAGTACTTC.

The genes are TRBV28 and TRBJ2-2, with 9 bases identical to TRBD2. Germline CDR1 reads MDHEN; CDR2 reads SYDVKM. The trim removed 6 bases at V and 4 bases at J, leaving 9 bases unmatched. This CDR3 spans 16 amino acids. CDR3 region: CASRDSGTSITGELFF. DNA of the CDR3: TGTGCCAGCAGAGACTCCGGGACTAGCATCACCGGGGAGCTGTTTTTT.

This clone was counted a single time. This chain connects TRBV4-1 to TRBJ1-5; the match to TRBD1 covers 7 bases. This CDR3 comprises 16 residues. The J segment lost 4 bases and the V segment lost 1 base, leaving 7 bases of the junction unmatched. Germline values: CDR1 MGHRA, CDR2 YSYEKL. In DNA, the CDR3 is TGCGCCAGCAGCCAAGGATCGGGACAGCCTAATCAGCCCCAGCATTTT. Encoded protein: CASSQGSGQPNQPQHF.

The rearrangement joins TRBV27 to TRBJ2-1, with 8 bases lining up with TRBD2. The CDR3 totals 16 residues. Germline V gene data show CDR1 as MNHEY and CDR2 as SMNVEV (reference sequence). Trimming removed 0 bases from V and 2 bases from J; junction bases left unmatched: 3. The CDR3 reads CASSLSTRGAYNEQFF. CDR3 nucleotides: TGTGCCAGCAGTTTATCGACGCGGGGGGCCTACAATGAGCAGTTCTTC.

The CDR3 loop is CASSLDRGNTIYF. CDR3 bases: TGTGCCAGCAGTTTGGACAGGGGCAACACCATATATTTT. The chain recombines TRBV12-3 or TRBV12-4 with TRBJ1-3; 9 bases align to TRBD1. The CDR3 totals 13 residues. V lost 3 bases to trimming and J lost 7 bases; unmatched junction nucleotides: 1.

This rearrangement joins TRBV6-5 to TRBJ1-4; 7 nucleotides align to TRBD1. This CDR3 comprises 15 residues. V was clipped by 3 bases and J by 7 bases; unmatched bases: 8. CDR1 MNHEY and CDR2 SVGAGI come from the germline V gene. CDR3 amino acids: CASSYRTGSVEKLFF. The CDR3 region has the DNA TGTGCCAGCAGTTATAGGACAGGATCTGTTGAAAAACTGTTTTTT.

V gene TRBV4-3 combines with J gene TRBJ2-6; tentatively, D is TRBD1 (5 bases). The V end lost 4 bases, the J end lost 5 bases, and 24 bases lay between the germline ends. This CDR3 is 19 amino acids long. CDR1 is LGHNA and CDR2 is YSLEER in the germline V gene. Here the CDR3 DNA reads TGCGCCAGCAGCCCATTCCTGGGGCAGGGCCTGAGGAGGGCCAACGTCCTGACTTTC. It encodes CASSPFLGQGLRRANVLTF.